This T cell receptor (beta chain) stems from a study of T cell responses to AZD1222 COVID-19 vaccine (dated by TCRdb to about 2021). For the wider study: AZD1222 recipients given second doses at about 4 weeks or at about 12 weeks were pooled, since spike-specific TCR depth and breadth were not found to differ between the two schedules. A total of about 250 trial participants underwent TCR sequencing, of whom 207 had received two doses of AZD1222 and around 26 had received two doses of the MenACWY control vaccine. Trial participants were enrolled into age subgroups of 18-55, 56-69 and 70-plus years, which contained 148, 28 and 57 TCR-sequenced participants, respectively. Beyond this particular receptor, the publication reports: Epitopes outside the regions mutated in the B.1.351 and B.1.1.7 variants were reportedly recognized by nearly half of the unique spike-specific TCRs. Because no samples from the day 14 peak response were available, repertoires could be characterized only after the peak T cell response. The whole spike protein was spanned by vaccine-associated CD4 TCRs, and dominant responses were seen in regions 160-218 and 743-854. After two AZD1222 doses, spike-specific TCR breadth and depth were significantly higher than at day 0 and than in MenACWY recipients. Most participants were white British and females outnumbered males, and the authors suggested that clonal diversity may have been underestimated. In the small 56-69-year group, the increase in depth fell short of significance, most likely because of low power. Only 5 to 7 AZD1222 recipients were SARS-CoV-2 seropositive at baseline, limiting conclusions about previously exposed vaccinees.

The CDR3 regions of human TCRbeta chains were analyzed by immunosequencing. Turning to the authors' computational methods: Repertoire TCRs were checked for matches against a reference library of SARS-CoV-2-specific TCRs that had been generated using the MIRA antigen-specificity platform. Breadth was defined as the fraction of unique TCRs that were SARS-CoV-2-associated. Depth was defined as the fraction of total T cells that were SARS-CoV-2-associated. Using the MIRA data, every spike-specific TCR was mapped to the spike region that the TCR reacted to and assigned to either a CD4 or a CD8 class. Log10-transformed breadth and depth values were compared by one-way ANOVA with Sidak's multiple comparisons tests. Drawn from immuneACCESS, this table holds only the in-frame rearrangements with V and J called that TCRdb kept. Clones are partly lost; checked studies trace under half to an unresolved V gene and leave the rest unexplained. V, J and clone size are taken as reported in that table, and D and trimming were inferred from the DNA itself. This sample has tens of thousands of clones in its table, and roughly 84% of those were observed once. The ten top clones hold roughly 14% of the sample.

As regards this clone: No cognate antigen has been identified for it. No much larger clone is present one base from it, and per-base qualities are unavailable.

Sequences MNHEY (CDR1) and SVGEGT (CDR2) are obtained from the germline V gene. The CDR3 covers 14 residues, taking in both the cysteine and the phenylalanine. The sequence is cut down to CDR3 DNA, 42 bases in frame from base 1. The V and J ends are trimmed by 0 bases and 3 bases, leaving 8 bases between them. The sample's time point label is to be understood as: baseline before first vaccination. Samples from vaccinated people were obtained from the UK trials COV001 and COV002, which included a single-blind randomized controlled phase 2/3 trial of AZD1222 (ChAdOx1 nCoV-19) in healthy adults. Trial participant PBMC samples were collected at day 0 and day 28 after the second dose for TCRbeta chain sequencing.

Material: peripheral blood, obtained on day 0 of AZD1222 vaccination. The V gene is TRBV6-2 or TRBV6-3 and the J gene is TRBJ1-1, with no D gene named confidently. The TCR was taken from an adult in good health. Here the CDR3 is given as CASSYSGSYTEAFF. Read as DNA, the sequence is TGTGCCAGCAGTTACTCGGGTAGCTACACTGAAGCTTTCTTT.